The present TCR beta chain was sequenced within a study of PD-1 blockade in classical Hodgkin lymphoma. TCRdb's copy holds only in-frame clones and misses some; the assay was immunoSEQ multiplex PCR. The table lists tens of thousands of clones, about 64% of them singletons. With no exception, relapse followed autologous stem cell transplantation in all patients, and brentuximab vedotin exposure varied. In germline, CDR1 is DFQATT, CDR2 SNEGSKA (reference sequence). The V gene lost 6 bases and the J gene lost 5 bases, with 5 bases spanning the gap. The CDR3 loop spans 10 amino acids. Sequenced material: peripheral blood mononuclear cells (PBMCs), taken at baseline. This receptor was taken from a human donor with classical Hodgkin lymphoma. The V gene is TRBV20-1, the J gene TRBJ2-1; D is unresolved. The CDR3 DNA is TGCAGTGCCGAGGACAATGAGCAGTTCTTC. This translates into CSAEDNEQFF.